Included here is one T cell receptor beta chain sequence, with context. Antigen specificity is unknown. TCRdb keeps only in-frame clones here, not all; method: immunoSEQ multiplex PCR. This sample yields about 130,000 clones, of which over 85% are seen a single time; roughly 0.87% belongs to the top ten. The source of the sample is a study of T cell responses to AZD1222 COVID-19 vaccine. General observations from the study: Baseline seropositivity occurred in only a handful of AZD1222 recipients. Repertoires were obtained solely post-peak T cell response.

With 6 bases removed from V and 7 bases from J, the gap between germline ends came to 13 bases. The CDR3 is 13 residues long. The chain links TRBV12-3 or TRBV12-4 to TRBJ1-5; D is possibly TRBD1 (6 bases). The source was peripheral blood, collected on day 0 of AZD1222 vaccination. The TCR comes from an adult in good health. CDR3 sequence (DNA): TGTGCCAGCAGCCGGACAGCACCCCAGCCCCAGCATTTT. It encodes CASSRTAPQPQHF.